The 25 T cell receptor beta chains reported below all come from one sample, sequenced in a study of T cells in Graves' hyperthyroidism and ophthalmopathy. Researchers took RNA transcripts and amplified the TCR beta CDR3 regions from them. A first-round RT-PCR of the TCR CDR3 used the HTBI primer set. TCRdb ran MiXCR on the multiplex PCR reads and lists one entry per CDR3 protein. The table includes some 490,000 distinct CDR3 sequences, more than 15% detected once. Sequenced: blood. The receptors derive from a woman in her 30s with Graves' ophthalmopathy.

The J gene is TRBJ2-3, the V gene TRBV7-9, with 8 bases matching TRBD1. The CDR3 spans 17 residues. Germline CDR1 and CDR2: SEHNR and FQNEAQ (reference sequence). With V trimmed by 4 bases and J by 4 bases, 13 bases remained unmatched. The CDR3, as DNA: TGTGCCAGCAGCTCCCAAGTCGGCAGGGGGCGTCCAGATACGCAGTATTTT. Amino acid sequence: CASSSQVGRGRPDTQYF. Full variable domain (remainder filled in from reference TRBV7-9 and TRBJ2-3): DTGVSQNPRHKITKRGQNVTFRCDPISEHNRLYWYRQTLGQGPEFLTYFQNEAQLEKSRLLSDRFSAERPKGSFSTLEIQRTEQGDSAMYLCASSSQVGRGRPDTQYFGPGTRLTVL.

This clonotype showed up many times. This chain joins TRBV3-1 and TRBJ1-1, with D uncertain. Trimming removed 4 bases at V and 1 base at J, with 13 bases between. The CDR3 runs to 15 residues. The V gene's germline CDR1 is LGHDT and CDR2 YNNKEL (reference sequence). CDR3 in DNA: TGTGCCAGCAGCCTTTCGGGGTTGGGGAACACTGAAGCTTTCTTT. Protein product: CASSLSGLGNTEAFF.

This rearrangement joins TRBV6-2 or TRBV6-3 to TRBJ2-1; 9 bases match TRBD2. Germline V gives CDR1 MNHEY, CDR2 SVGEGT. The CDR3 runs 15 residues. V dropped 2 bases and J dropped 5; count of bases not matched to a gene: 4. The CDR3: CASSYDIAGDNEQFF. The CDR3 region has the DNA TGTGCCAGCAGTTACGATATAGCGGGAGACAATGAGCAGTTCTTC.

The chain uses TRBV19 and TRBJ1-2; D remains unclear. The ends were cut back, 2 bases at V and 3 bases at J, with 10 bases in the middle. The CDR3 runs 14 residues. The germline gives CDR1 LNHDA, CDR2 SQIVND (reference sequence). The CDR3 is CASSISRGDYGYTF. As DNA, the CDR3 is TGTGCCAGTAGTATATCCCGGGGAGACTATGGCTACACCTTC. Variable domain in full (rest from reference TRBV19 and TRBJ1-2): DGGITQSPKYLFRKEGQNVTLSCEQNLNHDAMYWYRQDPGQGLRLIYYSQIVNDFQKGDIAEGYSVSREKKESFPLTVTSAQKNPTAFYLCASSISRGDYGYTFGSGTRLTVV.

This clonotype showed up many times. This chain connects TRBV11-3 to TRBJ2-3; D possibly corresponds to TRBD1 (5 bases). The V gene's germline CDR1 is SGHNT and CDR2 YENEEA. The CDR3 length is 12 residues. V lost 10 bases to trimming and J lost 6 bases, with 14 bases between them. As DNA, the CDR3 is TGTGCCACCAGGGCGAACGAGGATACGCAGTATTTT. As protein: CATRANEDTQYF.

This clonotype was recorded a few times. V gene TRBV6-1 combines with J gene TRBJ2-2; 8 nucleotides agree with TRBD1. This CDR3 is built from 16 residues. V lost 6 bases, J lost 6 bases, and 12 bases stayed unmatched. Germline V gene lookup returns CDR1 MNHNS and CDR2 SASEGT. The CDR3 DNA reads as TGTGCCAGCAGAGAGGCAGGGGGCGGTTTGGCCGGGGAGCTGTTTTTT. Its protein product is CASREAGGGLAGELFF.

Note on this clonotype: The junction does not match germline at one end; this may be a read error. The V gene is TRBV6-5, the J gene TRBJ1-6; the D is unclear. Germline assignment: CDR1 MNHEY and CDR2 SVGAGI. This CDR3 spans 11 amino acids. The CDR3 nucleotides read TGTGCCAGCAGTAACTCCTACACCCTCCACTTT. Its translation: CASSNSYTLHF.

The chain recombines TRBV20-1 with TRBJ1-4; 8 bases match TRBD1. Germline V gives CDR1 DFQATT, CDR2 SNEGSKA (reference sequence). Trimming removed 3 bases from V and 8 bases from J; junction bases left unmatched: 2. The CDR3 has 12 amino acids. In DNA form, the CDR3 reads TGCAGTGCTAGTTACAGGGGGGAAAAACTGTTTTTT. This gives the protein CSASYRGEKLFF.

The table lists this clonotype with many counts. This CDR3 is CASSQSPDLINEQFF. The DNA for the CDR3 is TGCGCCAGCAGCCAATCCCCGGACTTGATCAATGAGCAGTTCTTC. V usage is TRBV4-3 and J usage is TRBJ2-1; possible D gene TRBD2, 5 bases. Per germline, CDR1 LGHNA and CDR2 YSLEER. Trimming stripped 2 bases from V and 6 bases from J, with 14 bases between. This CDR3 contains 15 residues.

The V call is TRBV6-1, the J call TRBJ1-6; maybe TRBD1 (5 bases). Germline-derived CDR1 and CDR2 are MNHNS and SASEGT. Trimming took off 1 base at V and 10 bases at J, with 17 bases between the two ends. This CDR3 is built from 16 residues. The CDR3 nucleotides are TGTGCCAGCAGTGAAGAGTCCTCCTCGAGGGGATCACCCCTCCACTTT. Amino acids: CASSEESSSRGSPLHF.

CDR3: CASSQQGVDQYF. The CDR3 DNA sequence: TGTGCCAGCAGCCAACAGGGGGTCGACCAGTACTTC. The chain has TRBV7-3 and TRBJ2-5; 8 bases match TRBD1. The CDR3 is 12 amino acids. The junction had 6 bases not matched to a gene; V was cut back by 5 bases and J by 10 bases. The germline V gene encodes CDR1 SGHTA and CDR2 FQGTGA.

This clonotype was counted a single time. Germline and junction disagree at one end, which may indicate a read error. V gene TRBV12-3 or TRBV12-4 combines with J gene TRBJ1-5; 10 bases agree with TRBD1. The CDR3 consists of 15 residues. CDR3 coding DNA: TGTGCCGGCAGCCCCGGGACAGGGGGCAATCAGCCCCAGCATTTT. Encoded protein: CAGSPGTGGNQPQHF.

This clonotype was picked up many times. The DNA for the CDR3 is TGTGCCAGCAGTTCTACAGGGAGGCATGGCTACACCTTC. It is translated as CASSSTGRHGYTF. V and J are TRBV12-3 or TRBV12-4 and TRBJ1-2; D perhaps matches TRBD1 (6 bases). CDR3 length: 13 residues. V lost 4 bases and J lost 6, with 12 bases in between.

The rearrangement uses TRBV20-1 and TRBJ1-6, with 7 bases fitting TRBD1. The length of the CDR3 is 15 residues. V gave up 1 base and J gave up 7 bases; unmatched junction bases: 7. Germline-derived CDR1 and CDR2 are DFQATT and SNEGSKA (reference sequence). CDR3 coding DNA: TGCAGTGCTAGAGGCTCGACAGGGTACAATTCACCCCTCCACTTT. The encoded protein is CSARGSTGYNSPLHF.

The chain recombines TRBV11-2 with TRBJ2-7, with 7 positions matching TRBD2. CDR1 and CDR2 from the germline V gene are SGHAT and FQNNGV. The CDR3 is made up of 15 amino acids. Trimming removed 1 base from V and 7 bases from J; junction bases left unmatched: 10. CDR3 in DNA: TGTGCCAGCAGCTTAGCAGGGCCTTCGGGAGGAGAGCAGTACTTC. This encodes CASSLAGPSGGEQYF.

A word on this clonotype: Sequence at one end of the junction differs from germline and may be a read error. This chain connects TRBV28 to TRBJ2-1, with 9 bases fitting TRBD2. CDR3 size: 15 residues. The germline gives CDR1 MDHEN, CDR2 SYDVKM. The DNA of the CDR3 is TGTGCCAGCAGTCGGACTAGCGCCTCCTACAATGATCAGTTCTTC. As protein: CASSRTSASYNDQFF.

This clonotype was detected ten times or more. This chain joins TRBV28 and TRBJ2-6; 7 nucleotides line up with TRBD1. V was clipped by 7 bases and J by 1 base; unmatched bases: 4. The CDR3 extends over 15 amino acids. From germline, CDR1 is MDHEN and CDR2 SYDVKM. CDR3 region: CASTHRGSGANVLTF. As DNA, the CDR3 is TGTGCCAGCACCCACAGGGGATCTGGGGCCAACGTCCTGACTTTC.

This clonotype was recorded a few times. The chain recombines TRBV27 with TRBJ1-5, with D possibly matching TRBD1 (5 bases). CDR3 size: 15 residues. Per the germline V gene, CDR1 is MNHEY and CDR2 is SMNVEV (reference sequence). Deletions cut 2 bases from V and 7 bases from J, with 15 bases between. CDR3 sequence reads: CASSLNSGKLQPQHF. CDR3 in DNA: TGTGCCAGCAGTTTAAATTCAGGGAAATTGCAGCCCCAGCATTTT.

This clonotype was picked up one time. The rearrangement links TRBV5-5 to TRBJ1-5; D remains ambiguous. Between the trimmed V and J ends, which lost 3 bases and 9 bases, there was a span of 10 bases. This CDR3 is 12 amino acids long. Germline V gene data show CDR1 as SGHKS and CDR2 as YYEKEE (reference sequence). The CDR3 DNA follows: TGTGCCAGCAGCTCCCCCCTTCGGCCCCAGCATTTT. Translating gives CASSSPLRPQHF.

This chain links TRBV4-3 with TRBJ2-7; 9 bases line up with TRBD2. After removal of 2 bases from V and 2 bases from J, the junction contained 4 bases not matched to a gene. The CDR3 spans 15 residues. In germline, CDR1 is LGHNA, CDR2 YSLEER. The CDR3 is CASSQRAGGPYEQYF. The CDR3 DNA reads TGCGCCAGCAGCCAAAGAGCGGGAGGCCCCTACGAGCAGTACTTC.

This clonotype was seen at least ten times. J is TRBJ2-7 and V is TRBV20-1, with TRBD2 as a possible D gene (6 bases). This CDR3 is 15 amino acids long. The germline V gene has CDR1 DFQATT and CDR2 SNEGSKA (reference sequence). V was clipped by 2 bases and J by 5 bases, with 19 bases between them. The CDR3 spells CSARPPSAREDEQYF. The CDR3 nucleotides read TGCAGTGCTAGACCCCCCTCCGCCAGGGAGGACGAGCAGTACTTC.

Only a few counts were recorded for this clonotype. The J gene is TRBJ2-3, the V gene TRBV28; either TRBD1 or TRBD2 may supply D (5 bases each). Trimming took 3 bases from V and 3 from J, leaving 13 bases between them. Per the germline V gene, CDR1 is MDHEN and CDR2 is SYDVKM. CDR3 size: 15 residues. The CDR3 loop is CASSFGGPLTDTQYF. CDR3 sequence (DNA): TGTGCCAGCAGTTTTGGGGGACCGCTAACAGATACGCAGTATTTT. Full variable domain (remainder filled in from reference TRBV28 and TRBJ2-3): DVKVTQSSRYLVKRTGEKVFLECVQDMDHENMFWYRQDPGLGLRLIYFSYDVKMKEKGDIPEGYSVSREKKERFSLILESASTNQTSMYLCASSFGGPLTDTQYFGPGTRLTVL.

A few counts support this clonotype. V usage is TRBV29-1 and J usage is TRBJ2-3; D is ambiguous. The germline V gene has CDR1 SQVTM and CDR2 ANQGSEA. The CDR3 loop spans 11 amino acids. Trimming removed 3 bases from V and 4 bases from J, with 5 bases in between. The CDR3 nucleotides read TGCAGCGTTGATAATCCAGATACGCAGTATTTT. As protein: CSVDNPDTQYF.

V is TRBV25-1 and J is TRBJ1-3; D remains ambiguous. Looked up from germline, CDR1 is MGHDK and CDR2 is SYGVNS. The V and J ends lost 0 bases and 0 bases respectively, with 12 bases between them. The CDR3 contains 17 residues. CDR3 amino acids: CASSEYRGQSSGNTIYF. CDR3 coding DNA: TGTGCCAGCAGTGAATATAGAGGCCAGTCCTCTGGAAACACCATATATTTT. Combining the CDR3 with reference TRBV25-1 and TRBJ1-3 gives the whole variable domain EADIYQTPRYLVIGTGKKITLECSQTMGHDKMYWYQQDPGMELHLIHYSYGVNSTEKGDLSSESTVSRIRTEHFPLTLESARPSHTSQYLCASSEYRGQSSGNTIYFGEGSWLTVV.

Many counts were recorded for this clonotype. The chain links TRBV30 to TRBJ1-1; 7 bases are shared with TRBD1. The CDR3 sequence is 14 residues long. Trimming cost V 0 bases and J 4 bases; bases outside gene matches: 5. Per germline, CDR1 GTSNPN and CDR2 SVGIG (reference sequence). The CDR3 reads CAWSVPQGRTEAFF. The CDR3 region has the DNA TGTGCCTGGAGTGTACCACAGGGGCGCACTGAAGCTTTCTTT. Looking up the rest from reference TRBV30 and TRBJ1-1 gives the full variable domain: SQTIHQWPATLVQPVGSPLSLECTVEGTSNPNLYWYRQAAGRGLQLLFYSVGIGQISSEVPQNLSASRPQDRQFILSSKKLLLSDSGFYLCAWSVPQGRTEAFFGQGTRLTVV.